The 22 T cell receptor beta chains below were found in one sample sequenced in a study of control samples from healthy donors and cancer patients. Profiled with immunoSEQ multiplex PCR; TCRdb holds only in-frame clones, not every one. The table has about 160,000 clones, about 95% seen once. The specimen was PBMCs. These receptors all come from a man in his 60s with colorectal cancer.

The genes are TRBV19 and TRBJ1-4, with D possibly being TRBD1 (5 bases). V lost 7 bases, J lost 2 bases, and 8 bases lay in between. CDR3 length equals 13 residues. Germline values: CDR1 LNHDA, CDR2 SQIVND (reference sequence). CDR3 nucleotide sequence: TGTGCCAGTACTAGACAGACTAATGAAAAACTGTTTTTT. Translating it yields CASTRQTNEKLFF.

As to this clone: Other DNA sequences in the same sample also yield this CDR3. The chain couples TRBV5-5 to TRBJ1-1; D remains unclear. The CDR3 totals 12 residues. The V gene's germline CDR1 is SGHKS and CDR2 YYEKEE (reference sequence). The V end lost 3 bases, the J end lost 1 base, and 4 bases lay between the germline ends. DNA of the CDR3: TGTGCCAGCAGCTCCCCGAACACTGAAGCTTTCTTT. This translates into CASSSPNTEAFF. Combining the CDR3 with reference TRBV5-5 and TRBJ1-1 gives the whole variable domain DAGVTQSPTHLIKTRGQQVTLRCSPISGHKSVSWYQQVLGQGPQFIFQYYEKEERGRGNFPDRFSARQFPNYSSELNVNALLLGDSALYLCASSSPNTEAFFGQGTRLTVV.

The V and J genes are TRBV14 and TRBJ1-1, with no clear D. Per germline, CDR1 SGHDN and CDR2 FVKESK. CDR3 length: 13 amino acids. V lost 11 bases to trimming and J lost 6 bases, with 19 bases between them. The CDR3 here is CACCQDRGAEAFF. Written as DNA, the CDR3 is TGTGCCTGCTGCCAAGATCGCGGGGCTGAAGCTTTCTTT.

This clone was seen once. The chain joins TRBV24-1 to TRBJ2-1, with D possibly being TRBD1 or TRBD2 (6 bases each). Germline V gene lookup returns CDR1 KGHDR and CDR2 SFDVKD. V was clipped by 4 bases and J by 7 bases, with 16 bases between them. The CDR3 runs 15 residues. In DNA, the CDR3 is TGTGCCACCAGTGACCCCGGTATAGGGGGGAATGAGCAGTTCTTC. Residues: CATSDPGIGGNEQFF.

The chain employs TRBV28 and TRBJ1-2; D perhaps matches TRBD1 (6 bases). Trimming cost V 4 bases and J 8 bases, with 20 bases left between them. The CDR3 is 15 residues long. CDR1 MDHEN and CDR2 SYDVKM come from the germline V gene. The CDR3 nucleotides read TGTGCCAGCAGTTCTATAAACCGGGAAAGGGGGGGCTACACCTTC. Translation: CASSSINRERGGYTF.

This rearrangement joins TRBV4-1 to TRBJ2-3, with D perhaps matching TRBD1 or TRBD2 (6 bases each). V was pared by 0 bases and J by 7 bases, with 17 bases between. The V gene's germline CDR1 is MGHRA and CDR2 YSYEKL. This CDR3 comprises 16 residues. In nucleotides, the CDR3 is TGCGCCAGCAGCCAAGATACGTGGGGGGCCCCATATACGCAGTATTTT. Amino acids: CASSQDTWGAPYTQYF.

This chain uses TRBV4-3 with TRBJ2-3; the match to TRBD1 covers 10 bases. V was pared by 4 bases and J by 3 bases, with 4 bases of the junction left unmatched. The length of the CDR3 is 15 residues. Germline lookup yields CDR1 LGHNA and CDR2 YSLEER. In DNA form, the CDR3 reads TGCGCCAGCAGCCCGGGACAGGGGAGAACAGATACGCAGTATTTT. Its protein is CASSPGQGRTDTQYF.

The V call is TRBV29-1, the J call TRBJ1-4; D gene unclear. Trimming cost V 4 bases and J 0 bases, with 6 bases left between them. Looked up from germline, CDR1 is SQVTM and CDR2 is ANQGSEA. This CDR3 is built from 13 residues. The DNA of the CDR3 is TGCAGCGTTGGACTTGCAACTAATGAAAAACTGTTTTTT. Its translation: CSVGLATNEKLFF.

The chain couples TRBV19 to TRBJ1-1; 9 bases are a match to TRBD1. The germline V gene encodes CDR1 LNHDA and CDR2 SQIVND (reference sequence). J was trimmed by 1 base and V by 6 bases; bases with no gene match: 3. This CDR3 spans 14 amino acids. This CDR3 reads CASRGTGTNTEAFF. CDR3 DNA: TGTGCCAGTAGGGGGACAGGGACGAACACTGAAGCTTTCTTT.

The CDR3 nucleotides are TGTGCCAGCAGCGTAGAGGGACATGACACAGATACGCAGTATTTT. This codes for CASSVEGHDTDTQYF. The chain links TRBV9 to TRBJ2-3, with D possibly matching TRBD1 (6 bases). The germline V and J ends were trimmed by 0 bases and 2 bases, with 10 bases remaining between them. The CDR3 loop spans 15 amino acids. Germline V gene data show CDR1 as SGDLS and CDR2 as YYNGEE.

As to this clone: Its ends do not fully match the called genes, so a read error is possible. This chain joins TRBV11-2 and TRBJ2-4; D may be TRBD1 or TRBD2 (5 bases each). CDR1 SGHAT and CDR2 FQNNGV come from the germline V gene. The CDR3 runs to 16 residues. Written as DNA, the CDR3 is TGTGCCAGCAGTTTAGAGGGGTTGGGCCAGGAAAACATTCAGTACTTC. This sequence encodes CASSLEGLGQENIQYF.

CDR3 loop: CASSEIGEWGYTF. CDR3 DNA: TGTGCCAGCAGTGAAATCGGGGAATGGGGCTACACCTTC. J is TRBJ1-2 and V is TRBV2; no firm D call. Trimming removed 2 bases at V and 8 bases at J, with 12 bases between. Germline CDR1 SNHLY, CDR2 FYNNEI. This CDR3 has 13 amino acids. Full variable domain (outside the CDR3, taken from reference TRBV2 and TRBJ1-2): EPEVTQTPSHQVTQMGQEVILRCVPISNHLYFYWYRQILGQKVEFLVSFYNNEISEKSEIFDDQFSVERPDGSNFTLKIRSTKLEDSAMYFCASSEIGEWGYTFGSGTRLTVV.

The chain links TRBV7-9 to TRBJ1-6, with D possibly being TRBD1 (5 bases). Germline loops: CDR1 SEHNR, CDR2 FQNEAQ (reference sequence). V was shortened by 1 base and J by 10 bases, with 14 bases between the two germline ends. The length of the CDR3 is 15 residues. CDR3 nucleotides: TGTGCCAGCAGCTTAGGCGGGCAGGGCGGCTCACCCCTCCACTTT. It yields the protein CASSLGGQGGSPLHF.

The genes are TRBV29-1 and TRBJ1-2; D may be TRBD1 (5 bases). The CDR3 has 14 amino acids. V was pared by 1 base and J by 6 bases, with 15 bases between. Germline assignment: CDR1 SQVTM and CDR2 ANQGSEA. The CDR3 spells CSVEGAGRRDGYTF. The CDR3 bases are TGCAGCGTTGAAGGGGCAGGGCGTCGGGATGGCTACACCTTC.

The J gene is TRBJ2-1, the V gene TRBV9, with 10 bases fitting TRBD1. Trimming at V came to 0 bases and at J to 8 bases, leaving 5 bases not matched to a gene. The CDR3 extends over 15 amino acids. In germline, CDR1 is SGDLS, CDR2 YYNGEE. The CDR3 here is CASSVGGQGYYEQFF. The CDR3 DNA reads TGTGCCAGCAGCGTAGGGGGACAGGGGTATTATGAGCAGTTCTTC.

As DNA, the CDR3 is TGTGCCAGCAGTAGGGGACCGAACACTGAAGCTTTCTTT. It yields the protein CASSRGPNTEAFF. The chain has TRBV6-5 and TRBJ1-1; possibly TRBD1 for D (5 bases). The CDR3 is made up of 13 amino acids. The V and J ends lost 5 bases and 1 base respectively, with 8 bases between them. Per germline, CDR1 MNHEY and CDR2 SVGAGI.

The CDR3 spells CASSFAGDYGYTF. The CDR3 coding sequence is TGTGCCAGCAGTTTCGCAGGGGACTATGGCTACACCTTC. The V gene is TRBV12-3 or TRBV12-4, the J gene TRBJ1-2, with D perhaps TRBD1 (6 bases). V was clipped by 3 bases and J by 3 bases, with 8 bases between them. This CDR3 has 13 residues.

The chain has TRBV18 and TRBJ1-3; TRBD1 aligns across 8 bases. V was clipped by 0 bases and J by 4 bases; unmatched bases: 8. Germline CDR1 and CDR2: KGHSH and LQKENI. The CDR3 is 17 amino acids. DNA for the CDR3: TGTGCCAGCTCACCACCCTCGGACAGGGTGTCCGGAAACACCATATATTTT. Translating gives CASSPPSDRVSGNTIYF.

The chain combines TRBV4-1 with TRBJ1-3, with 7 bases lining up with TRBD1. Per the germline V gene, CDR1 is MGHRA and CDR2 is YSYEKL. The J segment lost 8 bases and the V segment lost 4 bases, leaving 8 bases of the junction unmatched. This CDR3 comprises 14 residues. For the CDR3, the DNA is TGCGCCAGCAGCCTCCAACAGGGGTGGGACACCATATATTTT. Translation: CASSLQQGWDTIYF.

V usage is TRBV5-4 and J usage is TRBJ1-1, with D possibly TRBD1 on 5 matching bases. The CDR3 spans 15 residues. V was clipped by 1 base and J by 0 bases, with 10 bases between them. Looked up from germline, CDR1 is SGHNT and CDR2 is YYREEE (reference sequence). The CDR3 bases are TGTGCCAGCAGCTTGTTGGGACGGCTGAACACTGAAGCTTTCTTT. Protein product: CASSLLGRLNTEAFF.

The chain links TRBV5-1 to TRBJ1-1; no clear D. Germline V gives CDR1 SGHRS, CDR2 YFSETQ. V lost 0 bases, J lost 0 bases, and 9 bases lay in between. The CDR3 totals 15 residues. As DNA, the CDR3 is TGCGCCAGCAGCTTGGTGCCGGGGTTGAACACTGAAGCTTTCTTT. It encodes CASSLVPGLNTEAFF.

V gene TRBV27 combines with J gene TRBJ1-5; TRBD1 might be the D (5 bases). The CDR3 is 14 residues long. Between the trimmed V and J ends, which lost 10 bases and 7 bases, there was a span of 20 bases. CDR1 and CDR2 from the germline V gene are MNHEY and SMNVEV (reference sequence). The CDR3 sequence: CATQEGSVGQPQHF. The CDR3 coding sequence is TGTGCCACCCAAGAGGGGTCAGTGGGACAGCCCCAGCATTTT.